A single sample gave rise to the 27 T cell receptor beta chains below, sequenced in a study of T-cell memory formation after mild COVID-19. TCRdb reprocessed the 5' RACE reads with MiXCR, giving one entry per CDR3 protein. The table records 100,000 to 150,000 distinct CDR3 sequences, 16% of them present only once. Sequencing was performed on PBMCs or a T cell subset sorted from them (not recorded which). The receptors originated from an adult woman who had mild COVID-19 (a few samples of this study predate the infection). Cell type and time point are not known.

This clonotype showed up just a few times. The rearrangement uses TRBV9 and TRBJ2-1; TRBD2 matches 8 bases. Looked up from germline, CDR1 is SGDLS and CDR2 is YYNGEE. The length of the CDR3 is 14 residues. With V trimmed by 2 bases and J by 3 bases, 1 base remained unmatched. The CDR3 region has the DNA TGTGCCAGCAGCGTGACTAGCGTCTACAATGAGCAGTTCTTC. This encodes CASSVTSVYNEQFF.

The chain links TRBV30 to TRBJ1-1, with a possible D match to TRBD1 (6 bases). The ends were cut back, 0 bases at V and 4 bases at J, with 9 bases in the middle. This CDR3 has 13 amino acids. Per the germline V gene, CDR1 is GTSNPN and CDR2 is SVGIG (reference sequence). CDR3 sequence: CAWSVQGRTEAFF. The CDR3 DNA reads as TGTGCCTGGAGTGTTCAGGGGCGCACTGAAGCTTTCTTT.

The chain joins TRBV25-1 to TRBJ2-2; 10 bases line up with TRBD1. V gave up 6 bases and J gave up 5 bases; unmatched junction bases: 12. The CDR3 runs 17 residues. Germline assignment: CDR1 MGHDK and CDR2 SYGVNS. CDR3 amino acids: CASRSDRDRGSTGELFF. DNA of the CDR3: TGTGCCAGCAGATCAGACAGGGACAGGGGTAGTACCGGGGAGCTGTTTTTT.

This rearrangement joins TRBV20-1 to TRBJ2-3; D unclear. V was trimmed by 2 bases and J by 0 bases, leaving 12 bases between them. Germline assignment: CDR1 DFQATT and CDR2 SNEGSKA (reference sequence). The CDR3 spans 15 residues. CDR3 coding DNA: TGCAGTGCTAGAAAAGGTCAAACTAGCACAGATACGCAGTATTTT. Protein sequence: CSARKGQTSTDTQYF.

This clonotype was observed a few times. This rearrangement joins TRBV4-2 to TRBJ1-1; D is ambiguous. Trimming took 6 bases from V and 0 from J, leaving 17 bases between them. The CDR3 loop spans 16 amino acids. Germline V CDR1 and CDR2: LGHNA, YNFKEQ. For the CDR3, the DNA is TGTGCCAGCAGTCCCCTTACTCGAGTGATGAACACTGAAGCTTTCTTT. It yields the protein CASSPLTRVMNTEAFF.

This chain joins TRBV6-5 and TRBJ2-5; 14 nucleotides line up with TRBD2. This CDR3 has 15 amino acids. The germline V gene has CDR1 MNHEY and CDR2 SVGAGI. J was trimmed by 4 bases and V by 6 bases; bases with no gene match: 4. The CDR3 here is CASRAGLAGGETQYF. The CDR3 region has the DNA TGTGCCAGCAGGGCCGGACTAGCGGGAGGAGAGACCCAGTACTTC.

In its sample, this clonotype was seen a few times. The CDR3 DNA reads TGTGCCAGCGGGACAGGGGGAACCGTCGAGCAGTACTTC. This translates into CASGTGGTVEQYF. The rearrangement joins TRBV6-2 or TRBV6-3 to TRBJ2-7; 11 nucleotides match TRBD1. The CDR3 covers 13 residues. Germline assignment: CDR1 MNHEY and CDR2 SVGEGT. V trimming: 8 bases; J trimming: 6 bases; junction bases outside the gene matches: 6.

The chain carries TRBV18 and TRBJ2-3, with D perhaps assigned TRBD1 or TRBD2 (6 bases each). The V gene's germline CDR1 is KGHSH and CDR2 LQKENI. The V gene lost 1 base and the J gene lost 3 bases, with 14 bases spanning the gap. There are 16 residues in the CDR3. The CDR3 sequence is CASSPQGGSPTDTQYF. The CDR3 region has the DNA TGTGCCAGCTCACCACAGGGGGGCAGTCCTACAGATACGCAGTATTTT.

There are a few counts of this clonotype. The chain uses TRBV7-2 and TRBJ2-1; D is unresolved. The CDR3 contains 13 residues. V lost 1 base, J lost 6 bases, and 7 bases lay in between. Germline values: CDR1 SGHTA, CDR2 FQGNSA. This chain's CDR3 is CASSLGVINEQFF. The CDR3 DNA reads as TGTGCCAGCAGCTTAGGGGTTATCAATGAGCAGTTCTTC.

This clonotype has a count of ten or more. For the CDR3, the DNA is TGTGCCACCCGACAGAGTGGTAAAGGCTCAGATACGCAGTATTTT. Amino acids: CATRQSGKGSDTQYF. This rearrangement joins TRBV12-3 or TRBV12-4 to TRBJ2-3; D possibly corresponds to TRBD1 (5 bases). CDR3 length: 15 amino acids. Trimming stripped 10 bases from V and 4 bases from J, with 21 bases between.

The chain employs TRBV20-1 and TRBJ2-1, with D perhaps TRBD2 (7 bases). Germline V gives CDR1 DFQATT, CDR2 SNEGSKA (reference sequence). V gave up 6 bases and J gave up 0 bases, with 15 bases separating them. The CDR3 loop spans 15 amino acids. Here the CDR3 DNA reads TGCAGTGCCCCCGACGGGGGGCCCTCCTACAATGAGCAGTTCTTC. It is translated as CSAPDGGPSYNEQFF.

The chain carries TRBV29-1 and TRBJ2-2, with D possibly TRBD2 on 6 matching bases. The length of the CDR3 is 15 residues. The germline gives CDR1 SQVTM, CDR2 ANQGSEA. Trimming took off 5 bases at V and 5 bases at J, with 18 bases between the two ends. CDR3 residues: CSVLTPGGLTGELFF. The CDR3 nucleotides read TGCAGCGTTCTGACACCCGGGGGTTTAACCGGGGAGCTGTTTTTT.

This clonotype has only a few counts. The chain uses TRBV5-1 and TRBJ2-7; D is unresolved. Trimming left V 0 bases short and J 2 bases short, with 6 bases between. This CDR3 has 13 amino acids. The germline CDR1 and CDR2 sequences are SGHRS and YFSETQ. This CDR3 is CASSLDPTYEQYF. In DNA form, the CDR3 reads TGCGCCAGCAGCTTGGACCCAACCTACGAGCAGTACTTC.

The sample holds a few counts of this clonotype. CDR3 loop: CASQSDAGTGELFF. The CDR3 bases are TGTGCCAGCCAGTCGGACGCCGGGACCGGGGAGCTGTTTTTT. The chain joins TRBV18 to TRBJ2-2; D call uncertain. Per germline, CDR1 KGHSH and CDR2 LQKENI. The CDR3 contains 14 residues. V shed 8 bases and J shed 5 bases, with 15 bases lying between them.

In this sample, this clonotype turned up a few times. The rearrangement uses TRBV7-2 and TRBJ2-3; TRBD2 matches at 13 bases. This CDR3 is built from 17 residues. The V gene end was trimmed by 2 bases and the J gene end by 2 bases; junction bases not matched to a gene: 4. The germline gives CDR1 SGHTA, CDR2 FQGNSA. CDR3 DNA: TGTGCCAGCAGCTTACGGGGACTAGCGGGAAACACAGATACGCAGTATTTT. Amino acid sequence: CASSLRGLAGNTDTQYF.

This clonotype appeared a few times. This chain uses TRBV4-2 with TRBJ2-1; 11 bases are shared with TRBD2. Germline CDR1 is LGHNA and CDR2 is YNFKEQ. This CDR3 spans 16 amino acids. The trim removed 4 bases at V and 3 bases at J, leaving 5 bases unmatched. The CDR3 DNA sequence: TGTGCCAGCAGCCGAGGGACTAGCGGCCTCTACAATGAGCAGTTCTTC. Translating it yields CASSRGTSGLYNEQFF.

This clonotype has just a few counts. The chain is built from TRBV19 and TRBJ2-1; no clear D. Between the trimmed V and J ends, which lost 5 bases and 8 bases, there was a span of 13 bases. The V gene's germline CDR1 is LNHDA and CDR2 SQIVND (reference sequence). There are 13 residues in the CDR3. In DNA form, the CDR3 reads TGTGCCAGTAGTCCTCCCGCCCCTGATGAGCAGTTCTTC. This encodes CASSPPAPDEQFF.

In its sample, this clonotype was seen a few times. The chain carries TRBV3-1 and TRBJ1-1; 10 nucleotides line up with TRBD1. The CDR3 is 14 amino acids. Germline loops: CDR1 LGHDT, CDR2 YNNKEL (reference sequence). The V segment lost 3 bases and the J segment 6 bases; nucleotides outside the gene matches: 4. This CDR3 is CASSQGDRGSEAFF. The DNA for the CDR3 is TGTGCCAGCAGCCAGGGGGACAGGGGATCTGAAGCTTTCTTT.

This clonotype was observed a handful of times. The chain joins TRBV2 to TRBJ2-7; no clear D. Between the trimmed V and J ends, which lost 1 base and 0 bases, there was a span of 7 bases. This CDR3 comprises 14 residues. CDR1 and CDR2 from the germline V gene are SNHLY and FYNNEI. For the CDR3, the DNA is TGTGCCAGCAGTGAAGAGCACAGCTCCTACGAGCAGTACTTC. Its protein product is CASSEEHSSYEQYF.

This rearrangement joins TRBV6-4 to TRBJ1-4, with D unresolved. The CDR3 consists of 16 residues. V was shortened by 0 bases and J by 10 bases, with 18 bases between the two germline ends. In germline, CDR1 is MRHNA, CDR2 SNTAGT. The CDR3 DNA reads as TGTGCCAGCAGTGACTCGAGGGTAACCCGAGAAGGAAAACTGTTTTTT. This encodes CASSDSRVTREGKLFF.

This clonotype was found a few times. The chain has TRBV24-1 and TRBJ2-1, with D unresolved. CDR3 length: 13 amino acids. Trimming cost V 5 bases and J 0 bases, with 4 bases left between them. In germline, CDR1 is KGHDR, CDR2 SFDVKD. The CDR3 DNA sequence: TGTGCCACCAGTGTTAGCTCCTACAATGAGCAGTTCTTC. Translated: CATSVSSYNEQFF.

This clonotype occurred a few times. The chain combines TRBV6-6 with TRBJ2-4, with 11 positions matching TRBD2. This CDR3 is built from 14 residues. CDR1 and CDR2 (germline): MNHNY, SVGAGI (reference sequence). Trimming cost V 5 bases and J 9 bases; bases outside gene matches: 6. DNA for the CDR3: TGTGCCAGCAGTCTTAGCGGGGGGGCGAGCATTCAGTACTTC. The encoded protein is CASSLSGGASIQYF.

The genes are TRBV6-5 and TRBJ2-7; D is perhaps TRBD2 (9 bases). CDR1 MNHEY and CDR2 SVGAGI come from the germline V gene. V was trimmed by 3 bases and J by 3 bases, leaving 24 bases between them. The CDR3 length is 18 residues. CDR3 bases: TGTGCCAGCAGTTATCAGGGACAGGAAAGCGGGGGGATCTACGAGCAGTACTTC. It yields the protein CASSYQGQESGGIYEQYF.

The genes are TRBV5-1 and TRBJ2-7; maybe TRBD2 (7 bases). The V gene's germline CDR1 is SGHRS and CDR2 YFSETQ. V was cut by 0 bases and J by 6 bases, with 16 bases left in between. CDR3 length: 15 residues. CDR3 loop: CASSLGTGGLREQYF. The CDR3 region has the DNA TGCGCCAGCAGCTTGGGTACCGGGGGGCTCCGCGAGCAGTACTTC.

This chain connects TRBV19 to TRBJ2-7; D is perhaps TRBD1 (6 bases). Looked up from germline, CDR1 is LNHDA and CDR2 is SQIVND (reference sequence). V was shortened by 1 base and J by 3 bases, with 13 bases between the two germline ends. The CDR3 runs 15 residues. CDR3 protein: CASSIGLLDSYEQYF. Written as DNA, the CDR3 is TGTGCCAGTAGTATAGGTCTTCTGGACAGCTACGAGCAGTACTTC.

Only a few counts were recorded for this clonotype. The chain uses TRBV7-9 and TRBJ1-2, with 10 positions matching TRBD1. The CDR3 is 15 residues long. Losses at the gene ends were 5 bases for V and 5 bases for J; bases not matched to a gene: 8. The germline gives CDR1 SEHNR, CDR2 FQNEAQ (reference sequence). CDR3 region: CASSPPDRGGYGYTF. CDR3 bases: TGTGCCAGCAGCCCACCGGACAGGGGGGGTTATGGCTACACCTTC.

The table lists this clonotype with a few counts. This chain links TRBV24-1 with TRBJ2-7; 12 positions agree with TRBD1. V shed 6 bases, J shed 0 bases, and the junction held 5 bases outside the gene matches. Germline V gene data show CDR1 as KGHDR and CDR2 as SFDVKD. This CDR3 region has 16 residues. CDR3 sequence reads: CATSSGTGGSSYEQYF. CDR3 in DNA: TGTGCCACCAGTTCTGGGACAGGGGGCTCCTCCTACGAGCAGTACTTC.